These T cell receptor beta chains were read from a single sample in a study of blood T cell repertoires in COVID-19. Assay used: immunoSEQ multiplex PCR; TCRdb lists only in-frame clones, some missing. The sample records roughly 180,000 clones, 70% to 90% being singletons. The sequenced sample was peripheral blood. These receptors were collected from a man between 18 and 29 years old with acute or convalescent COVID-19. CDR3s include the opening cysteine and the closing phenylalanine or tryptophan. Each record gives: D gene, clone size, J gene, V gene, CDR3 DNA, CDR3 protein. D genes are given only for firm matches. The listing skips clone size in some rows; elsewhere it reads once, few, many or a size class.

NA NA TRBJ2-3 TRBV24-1 TGTGCCACCAGTGATTTTAGATCAGATACGCAGTATTTT CATSDFRSDTQYF
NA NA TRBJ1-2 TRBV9 TGTGCCAGCAGCGTAGACGGGACACCAAATAACTATGGCTACACCTTC CASSVDGTPNNYGYTF
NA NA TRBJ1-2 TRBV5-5 TGTGCCAGCAGCTTGACAGGAGATTCTAACTATGGCTACACCTTC CASSLTGDSNYGYTF
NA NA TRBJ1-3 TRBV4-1 TGCGCCAGCAGCCAAGTGGCGGTCAGCGGATTCTCTGGAAACACCATATATTTT CASSQVAVSGFSGNTIYF
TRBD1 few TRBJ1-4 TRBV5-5 TGTGCCAGCAGGGGAACCGGGACAGCAACTAATGAAAAACTGTTTTTT CASRGTGTATNEKLFF
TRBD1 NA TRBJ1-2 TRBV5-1 TGCGCCAGCAGCGAAGCTGCAGGGGGCTATGGCTACACCTTC CASSEAAGGYGYTF
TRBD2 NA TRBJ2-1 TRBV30 TGTGCCTGGAATGAAGGACTAGCGGGGGCTAAGAGCTCCTACAATGAGCAGTTCTTC CAWNEGLAGAKSSYNEQFF
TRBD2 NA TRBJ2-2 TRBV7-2 TGTGCCAGCAGCTTAGATTTCACTAGCGCTGGCACCGGGGAGCTGTTTTTT CASSLDFTSAGTGELFF
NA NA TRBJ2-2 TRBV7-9 TGTGCCAGCAGCCCGTCTAGCACCGGGGAGCTGTTTTTT CASSPSSTGELFF
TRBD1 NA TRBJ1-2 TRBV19 TGTGCCAGTAGTTCGACAGGGGTTGGGTCCTATGGCTACACCTTC CASSSTGVGSYGYTF
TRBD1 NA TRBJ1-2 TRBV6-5 TGTGCCAGCACCATGGGACAGCGGGCGACCTATGGCTACACCTTC CASTMGQRATYGYTF
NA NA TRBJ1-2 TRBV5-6 TGTGCCAGCAGCTTGGATTTGGGACATACTAACTATGGCTACACCTTC CASSLDLGHTNYGYTF
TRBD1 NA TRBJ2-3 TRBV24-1 TGTGCCACCAGTGTTGGACAGGGGACGGATACGCAGTATTTT CATSVGQGTDTQYF
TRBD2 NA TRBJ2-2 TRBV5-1 TGCGCCAGCAGCCCGGGTTTAGCGGGGAACACCGGGGAGCTGTTTTTT CASSPGLAGNTGELFF
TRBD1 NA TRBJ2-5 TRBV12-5 TGTGCTAGTGGAGGATGGACAGGGGTTGAGACCCAGTACTTC CASGGWTGVETQYF
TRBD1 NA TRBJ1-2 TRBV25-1 TGTGCCAGCAGTGAATCCGGGACAGGCTATGGCTACACCTTC CASSESGTGYGYTF
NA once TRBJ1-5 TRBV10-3 TGTGCCATCAGTGAACGTGGCCAGCCCCAGCATTTT CAISERGQPQHF
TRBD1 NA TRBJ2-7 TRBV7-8 TGTGCCAGCAGCTTAGTAGAGGGGGGACAGGGGAACCCCTACGAGCAGTACTTC CASSLVEGGQGNPYEQYF
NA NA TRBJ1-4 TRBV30 TGTGCCTGGAGTCCAACAGGGGAAAAACTGTTTTTT CAWSPTGEKLFF
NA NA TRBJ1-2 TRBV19 TGTGCCAGTAGTTTCAACTCCCCACAGGGACCAAACTATGGCTACACCTTC CASSFNSPQGPNYGYTF
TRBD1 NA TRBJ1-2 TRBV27 TGTGCCAGTGGGACAGATCCTAACTATGGCTACACCTTC CASGTDPNYGYTF
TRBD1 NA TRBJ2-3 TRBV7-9 TGTGCCAGCAGCTTGGGACAGGGGGCCGCAGATACGCAGTATTTT CASSLGQGAADTQYF
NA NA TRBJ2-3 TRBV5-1 TGCGCCAGCAGCCCTGACTACAGGGTGACGCAGTATTTT CASSPDYRVTQYF
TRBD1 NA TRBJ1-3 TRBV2 TGTGCCAGCAGTGGGACAGGGGTTGGAAACACCATATATTTT CASSGTGVGNTIYF
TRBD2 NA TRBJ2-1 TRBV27 TGTGCCAGCAGTAGAGCGGGGGCAAACAATGAGCAGTTCTTC CASSRAGANNEQFF
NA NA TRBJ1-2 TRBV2 TGTGCCAGCAGTGACCACGGACAGCCTAACTATGGCTACACCTTC CASSDHGQPNYGYTF
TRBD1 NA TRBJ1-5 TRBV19 TGTGCCAGTAGGGTACAGGGGGCAGGTCAGCCCCAGCATTTT CASRVQGAGQPQHF
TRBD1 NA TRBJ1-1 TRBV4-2 TGTGCCAGCAGCCACGATGCTGACAGGGGCACTGAAGCTTTCTTT CASSHDADRGTEAFF
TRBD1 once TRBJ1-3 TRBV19 TGTGCCAGTAGTCCCTCCGGGACAGGGGGAAACACCATATATTTT CASSPSGTGGNTIYF